This T cell receptor beta chain was observed in a study of beta chain features in type 1 diabetes. Findings and caveats of the study: Moderate but significant shortening of TCRB CDR3s was recorded in all four CD4+ subsets from Type 1 diabetes patients. VDJ junctions sequenced from type 1 diabetes patients showed fewer insertions and more deletions. A cDNA-based sequencing approach could over-represent cells with high TCR expression.

This clone was counted between two and nine times. The antigen remains unidentified. On average, the one heparinised blood draw given by each donor was roughly 100 mL. Every bit of the isolated RNA underwent reverse transcription, so sequencing read expressed TCRB transcripts. Some 3.3 million reads per sample on average were obtained from naive, central memory and regulatory T cell samples. TCRdb keeps only in-frame clones here, not all; method: immunoSEQ multiplex PCR. The sample contains 250,000 to 350,000 clones, around 15% of which appear only once. The CDR3 is made up of 16 amino acids. Germline-derived CDR1 and CDR2 are KGHSH and LQKENI. The V gene end was trimmed by 3 bases and the J gene end by 5 bases; junction bases not matched to a gene: 12.

The chain links TRBV18 to TRBJ2-5; 7 positions agree with TRBD2. This clonotype originated in a man under 40 with type 1 diabetes. Sequenced: naive CD4+ T cells from blood. The CDR3 loop is CASSPARTRISETQYF. The CDR3 DNA is TGTGCCAGCTCACCTGCTCGGACTAGGATTTCGGAGACCCAGTACTTC. The full variable domain, rest sourced from reference TRBV18 and TRBJ2-5, is NAGVMQNPRHLVRRRGQEARLRCSPMKGHSHVYWYRQLPEEGLKFMVYLQKENIIDESGMPKERFSAEFPKEGPSILRIQQVVRGDSAAYFCASSPARTRISETQYFGPGTRLLVL.